The rows below give T cell receptor beta chains drawn from one sample of a study of blood T cell repertoires in COVID-19. Using immunoSEQ multiplex PCR, the repertoire was profiled, and TCRdb retains in-frame clones only, with some absent. The sample has roughly 140,000 clones, around 90% seen once. Source material: peripheral blood. The receptors come from a woman between 50 and 59 years old with acute or convalescent COVID-19. Each CDR3 is given with its conserved first and last residue. The order of the fields is V gene, D gene, clone size, J gene, CDR3 length, CDR3 DNA, CDR3 protein. The D gene is left open where the match is weak. Not all rows give a size; the values are once, few, many and, for expanded clones, a class.

v_call: TRBV7-9
d_call: NA
clone_size: NA
j_call: TRBJ1-2
cdr3_length: 13
cdr3_nt: TGTGCCAGCAGCTTAGGTCAGGGTAATCGCTACACCTTC
cdr3_aa: CASSLGQGNRYTF

v_call: TRBV4-2
d_call: NA
clone_size: NA
j_call: TRBJ1-1
cdr3_length: 14
cdr3_nt: TGTGCCAGCAGCCCCCAGCGGGGGAACACTGAAGCTTTCTTT
cdr3_aa: CASSPQRGNTEAFF

v_call: TRBV24-1
d_call: TRBD2
clone_size: NA
j_call: TRBJ2-1
cdr3_length: 15
cdr3_nt: TGTGCCACCAGTGAGACTAGCGGAGCCTACAATGAGCAGTTCTTC
cdr3_aa: CATSETSGAYNEQFF

v_call: TRBV28
d_call: NA
clone_size: NA
j_call: TRBJ1-2
cdr3_length: 13
cdr3_nt: TGTGCCAGCAGTTTTTCGAACGGGAATGGCTACACCTTC
cdr3_aa: CASSFSNGNGYTF

v_call: TRBV10-3
d_call: TRBD1
clone_size: once
j_call: TRBJ2-2
cdr3_length: 14
cdr3_nt: TGTGCCATCACCAGGACAGGGGATACCGGGGAGCTGTTTTTT
cdr3_aa: CAITRTGDTGELFF

v_call: TRBV5-8
d_call: NA
clone_size: NA
j_call: TRBJ2-7
cdr3_length: 13
cdr3_nt: TGTGCCAGCAGGCCGGTATCTTCCTACGAGCAGTACTTC
cdr3_aa: CASRPVSSYEQYF

v_call: TRBV5-1
d_call: TRBD2
clone_size: NA
j_call: TRBJ2-7
cdr3_length: 15
cdr3_nt: TGCGCCAGCAGTGAGGGACTAGCGGGATTTTACGAGCAGTACTTC
cdr3_aa: CASSEGLAGFYEQYF

v_call: TRBV14
d_call: NA
clone_size: NA
j_call: TRBJ1-1
cdr3_length: 13
cdr3_nt: TGTGCCAGCAGCTTACGAGGGAGCACTGAAGCTTTCTTT
cdr3_aa: CASSLRGSTEAFF

v_call: TRBV6-5
d_call: TRBD2
clone_size: few
j_call: TRBJ2-5
cdr3_length: 15
cdr3_nt: TGTGCCAGCAGATCCGGGACTAGCGGACAAGAGACCCAGTACTTC
cdr3_aa: CASRSGTSGQETQYF

v_call: TRBV18
d_call: NA
clone_size: NA
j_call: TRBJ2-3
cdr3_length: 14
cdr3_nt: TGTGCCAGCTCACCACCCGGGGAGACAGATACGCAGTATTTT
cdr3_aa: CASSPPGETDTQYF

v_call: TRBV20-1
d_call: TRBD2
clone_size: NA
j_call: TRBJ2-5
cdr3_length: 15
cdr3_nt: TGCAGTGCTAGTATTGCGGGGGGGCTTTGGGAGACCCAGTACTTC
cdr3_aa: CSASIAGGLWETQYF

v_call: TRBV5-4
d_call: TRBD2
clone_size: NA
j_call: TRBJ2-7
cdr3_length: 16
cdr3_nt: TGTGCCAGCAGCTTGGCCGTGAGCGGGAGGGCCGTCGAGCAGTACTTC
cdr3_aa: CASSLAVSGRAVEQYF

v_call: TRBV10-3
d_call: NA
clone_size: NA
j_call: TRBJ1-2
cdr3_length: 12
cdr3_nt: TGTGCCATCAGTACGGACAGCTATGGCTACACCTTC
cdr3_aa: CAISTDSYGYTF

v_call: TRBV12-3/TRBV12-4
d_call: NA
clone_size: NA
j_call: TRBJ1-5
cdr3_length: 13
cdr3_nt: TGTGCCAGCCAGGGAAATAGCAATCAGCCCCAGCATTTT
cdr3_aa: CASQGNSNQPQHF

v_call: TRBV9
d_call: TRBD1
clone_size: NA
j_call: TRBJ1-6
cdr3_length: 17
cdr3_nt: TGTGCCAGCAGCGGGGCAGGGGGCCTAGAATGGAATTCACCCCTCCACTTT
cdr3_aa: CASSGAGGLEWNSPLHF

v_call: TRBV5-1
d_call: NA
clone_size: NA
j_call: TRBJ1-2
cdr3_length: 13
cdr3_nt: TGCGCCAGCAGCTTGGATCCCTCCTATGGCTACACCTTC
cdr3_aa: CASSLDPSYGYTF

v_call: TRBV5-6
d_call: TRBD1
clone_size: NA
j_call: TRBJ2-5
cdr3_length: 14
cdr3_nt: TGTGCCAGCAGCTGGGACAGGACCCAAGAGACCCAGTACTTC
cdr3_aa: CASSWDRTQETQYF

v_call: TRBV7-6
d_call: NA
clone_size: NA
j_call: TRBJ2-7
cdr3_length: 13
cdr3_nt: TGTGCCAGCAGCTTAGGGACAGCCTACGAGCAGTACTTC
cdr3_aa: CASSLGTAYEQYF

v_call: TRBV4-1
d_call: NA
clone_size: NA
j_call: TRBJ1-4
cdr3_length: 18
cdr3_nt: TGCGCCAGCAGCCAAGCCGGGGGAGCAGCTTTCCCTCAGGACAAACTGTTTTTT
cdr3_aa: CASSQAGGAAFPQDKLFF

v_call: TRBV7-6
d_call: TRBD1
clone_size: NA
j_call: TRBJ1-4
cdr3_length: 18
cdr3_nt: TGTGCCAGCAGCTTAGCGTCGGGACAGGGCCCAACTAATGAAAAACTGTTTTTT
cdr3_aa: CASSLASGQGPTNEKLFF

v_call: TRBV28
d_call: NA
clone_size: NA
j_call: TRBJ1-1
cdr3_length: 14
cdr3_nt: TGTGCCAGCAGTGGGGGAGGGGATCGGGCTGAAGCTTTCTTT
cdr3_aa: CASSGGGDRAEAFF

v_call: TRBV12-3/TRBV12-4
d_call: NA
clone_size: NA
j_call: TRBJ1-2
cdr3_length: 13
cdr3_nt: TGTGCCAGCAGTTTGCAGGGTACCTATGGCTACACCTTC
cdr3_aa: CASSLQGTYGYTF

v_call: TRBV7-2
d_call: NA
clone_size: NA
j_call: TRBJ2-7
cdr3_length: 13
cdr3_nt: TGTGCCAGCAGCTTTAGACTAGACTACGAGCAGTACTTC
cdr3_aa: CASSFRLDYEQYF

v_call: TRBV12-3/TRBV12-4
d_call: NA
clone_size: NA
j_call: TRBJ2-6
cdr3_length: 13
cdr3_nt: TGTGCCAGCACCCCGTCTGGGGCCAACGTCCTGACTTTC
cdr3_aa: CASTPSGANVLTF

v_call: TRBV20-1
d_call: TRBD1
clone_size: NA
j_call: TRBJ1-4
cdr3_length: 15
cdr3_nt: TGCAGTGCTAGTCAAGGGGCACAGGGGAACGAAAAACTGTTTTTT
cdr3_aa: CSASQGAQGNEKLFF

v_call: TRBV5-1
d_call: TRBD1
clone_size: NA
j_call: TRBJ2-7
cdr3_length: 12
cdr3_nt: TGCGCCAGCAGCGAGGGACAGGGCGAGCAGTACTTC
cdr3_aa: CASSEGQGEQYF

v_call: TRBV5-4
d_call: NA
clone_size: NA
j_call: TRBJ2-6
cdr3_length: 19
cdr3_nt: TGTGCCAGCAGCTGGGGAGGAAAGGGGACTGTAGAGAGGGCCAACGTCCTGACTTTC
cdr3_aa: CASSWGGKGTVERANVLTF

v_call: TRBV29-1
d_call: TRBD1
clone_size: NA
j_call: TRBJ1-1
cdr3_length: 12
cdr3_nt: TGCAGCTCAATCCCCGGGACAGGGAGGGCTTTCTTT
cdr3_aa: CSSIPGTGRAFF

v_call: TRBV27
d_call: NA
clone_size: NA
j_call: TRBJ1-6
cdr3_length: 14
cdr3_nt: TGTGCCAGCAGTGTACAGGGCTATAATTCACCCCTCCACTTT
cdr3_aa: CASSVQGYNSPLHF

v_call: TRBV6-5
d_call: TRBD1
clone_size: NA
j_call: TRBJ1-5
cdr3_length: 14
cdr3_nt: TGTGCCAGCAGACAGGACAGGGCTAATCAGCCCCAGCATTTT
cdr3_aa: CASRQDRANQPQHF

v_call: TRBV5-1
d_call: NA
clone_size: few
j_call: TRBJ1-4
cdr3_length: 13
cdr3_nt: TGCGCCAGCAGGGGGAGGGATAATGAAAAACTGTTTTTT
cdr3_aa: CASRGRDNEKLFF

v_call: TRBV6-5
d_call: NA
clone_size: once
j_call: TRBJ1-4
cdr3_length: 12
cdr3_nt: TGTGCCAGCAGTTACGGAGAAGAAAAACTGTTTTTT
cdr3_aa: CASSYGEEKLFF

v_call: TRBV19
d_call: NA
clone_size: NA
j_call: TRBJ1-3
cdr3_length: 15
cdr3_nt: TGTGCCAGTAGTCCACGGACAGATAGAGGAAACACCATATATTTT
cdr3_aa: CASSPRTDRGNTIYF

v_call: TRBV18
d_call: NA
clone_size: NA
j_call: TRBJ2-7
cdr3_length: 11
cdr3_nt: TGTGCCAGCTCAGCACGACAGGAGCAGTACTTC
cdr3_aa: CASSARQEQYF

v_call: TRBV7-8
d_call: NA
clone_size: NA
j_call: TRBJ2-1
cdr3_length: 18
cdr3_nt: TGTGCCAGCAGCGCGAGACTGCTAGCGCCTAGCTCCTACAATGAGCAGTTCTTC
cdr3_aa: CASSARLLAPSSYNEQFF

v_call: TRBV6-5
d_call: NA
clone_size: once
j_call: TRBJ1-2
cdr3_length: 14
cdr3_nt: TGTGCCAGCGGTTGGTCAGGGGTGGGCTATGGCTACACCTTC
cdr3_aa: CASGWSGVGYGYTF

v_call: TRBV3-1/TRBV3-2
d_call: TRBD1
clone_size: NA
j_call: TRBJ1-4
cdr3_length: 15
cdr3_nt: TGTGCCAGCAGCCGCGGTCAGGGGGCGAGTGAAAAACTGTTTTTT
cdr3_aa: CASSRGQGASEKLFF

v_call: TRBV4-2
d_call: TRBD1
clone_size: NA
j_call: TRBJ2-7
cdr3_length: 17
cdr3_nt: TGTGCCAGCAGCCAAGGGATGGGACAGACAAGCTCCTACGAGCAGTACTTC
cdr3_aa: CASSQGMGQTSSYEQYF

v_call: TRBV7-2
d_call: TRBD1
clone_size: NA
j_call: TRBJ1-6
cdr3_length: 16
cdr3_nt: TGTGCCAGCAGCTCTGGACAGGGGCGAGATAATTCACCCCTCCACTTT
cdr3_aa: CASSSGQGRDNSPLHF

v_call: TRBV7-9
d_call: NA
clone_size: NA
j_call: TRBJ1-1
cdr3_length: 15
cdr3_nt: TGTGCCAGCACCTCAGGGGCCCCCCCGAACACTGAAGCTTTCTTT
cdr3_aa: CASTSGAPPNTEAFF

v_call: TRBV5-6
d_call: NA
clone_size: NA
j_call: TRBJ1-3
cdr3_length: 12
cdr3_nt: TGTGCCAGCGAGGGAGGAGGAAACACCATATATTTT
cdr3_aa: CASEGGGNTIYF

v_call: TRBV7-9
d_call: TRBD1
clone_size: NA
j_call: TRBJ1-6
cdr3_length: 17
cdr3_nt: TGTGCCAGCAGCCCGGACCTGGGACAGGGTTATAATTCACCCCTCCACTTT
cdr3_aa: CASSPDLGQGYNSPLHF

v_call: TRBV9
d_call: NA
clone_size: medium-sized
j_call: TRBJ1-2
cdr3_length: 13
cdr3_nt: TGTGCCAGCAGCGCCGGGTCTAACTATGGCTACACCTTC
cdr3_aa: CASSAGSNYGYTF